The 5 T cell receptor beta chains listed next were all sequenced from one sample in a study of shared clonotypes between healthy human individuals. Measured with immunoSEQ multiplex PCR; TCRdb has only the in-frame clones, and not every one. The sample carries some 1 million clones, around 74% recorded once. The sample was memory CD4+ T cells sorted from blood. The subset denotes: CD45RA-negative fraction. All receptors derive from a man aged 18 to 30 in good health.

The V and J genes are TRBV4-1 and TRBJ1-6; D call uncertain. Germline V gene lookup returns CDR1 MGHRA and CDR2 YSYEKL. V lost 1 base, J lost 9 bases, and 7 bases lay in between. The CDR3 runs 13 residues. Written as DNA, the CDR3 is TGCGCCAGCAGCCAAGTTATAGGTTCACCCCTCCACTTT. This sequence encodes CASSQVIGSPLHF.

This clone has a single count. The V call is TRBV6-5, the J call TRBJ1-2, with unresolved D. This CDR3 spans 13 amino acids. The ends were cut back, 6 bases at V and 9 bases at J, with 17 bases in the middle. Per the germline V gene, CDR1 is MNHEY and CDR2 is SVGAGI. Written as DNA, the CDR3 is TGTGCCAGCAGGGAAGGGCGTCTGATGAGCTACACCTTC. This gives the protein CASREGRLMSYTF.

The CDR3 loop reads CASSESGPDTQYF. DNA of the CDR3: TGCGCCAGCAGTGAGTCGGGGCCAGATACGCAGTATTTT. This chain uses TRBV10-1 with TRBJ2-3, with D possibly TRBD1 on 5 matching bases. Germline V lookup: CDR1 WNHNN, CDR2 SYGVQD (reference sequence). CDR3 length equals 13 residues. Trimming pared 0 bases from V and 4 bases from J, leaving 5 bases between.

Regarding this clone: This specimen includes other DNA sequences encoding the same CDR3. The chain uses TRBV27 and TRBJ2-7; perhaps TRBD2 as D (5 bases). Germline CDR1 reads MNHEY; CDR2 reads SMNVEV (reference sequence). Trimming removed 6 bases from V and 3 bases from J, with 15 bases in between. This CDR3 contains 14 residues. The CDR3 loop is CASRTTGIGYEQYF. The CDR3 coding sequence is TGTGCCAGCAGGACGACCGGGATCGGCTACGAGCAGTACTTC.

V and J are TRBV2 and TRBJ1-1; D might be TRBD1 (5 bases). V dropped 5 bases and J dropped 8 bases, with 12 bases sitting between them. Germline V lookup: CDR1 SNHLY, CDR2 FYNNEI. The CDR3 contains 12 residues. In DNA, the CDR3 is TGTGCCAGCAGTCAGGGACGGGGAGAAGCTTTCTTT. Translation gives CASSQGRGEAFF.